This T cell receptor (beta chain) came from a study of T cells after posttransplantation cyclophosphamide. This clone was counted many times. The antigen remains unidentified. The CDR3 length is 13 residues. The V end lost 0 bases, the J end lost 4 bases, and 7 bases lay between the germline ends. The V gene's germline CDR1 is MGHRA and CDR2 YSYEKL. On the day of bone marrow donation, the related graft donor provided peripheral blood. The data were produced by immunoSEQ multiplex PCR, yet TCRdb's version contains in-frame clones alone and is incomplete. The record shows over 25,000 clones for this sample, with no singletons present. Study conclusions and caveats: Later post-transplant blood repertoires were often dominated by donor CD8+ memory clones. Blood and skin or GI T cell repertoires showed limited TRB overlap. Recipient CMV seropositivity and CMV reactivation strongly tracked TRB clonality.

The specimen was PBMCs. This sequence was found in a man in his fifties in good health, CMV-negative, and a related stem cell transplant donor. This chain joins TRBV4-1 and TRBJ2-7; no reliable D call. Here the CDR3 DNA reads TGCGCCAGCAGCCAAGACAGATATTACGAGCAGTACTTC. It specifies CASSQDRYYEQYF.